Only a few counts were recorded for the clone carrying this TCR beta chain. Its antigen is undetermined. Trimming left V 4 bases short and J 3 bases short, with 16 bases between. Per germline, CDR1 SGHRS and CDR2 YFSETQ. This CDR3 region has 15 residues. The sample comes from a study of cytomegalovirus exposure and HLA in healthy donors. Broader study findings: Among TCR beta chains, those listed as cytomegalovirus-associated numbered roughly 150. Relative to equally common others, HLA-associated TCR beta chains showed greater clonal expansion in a later analysis. Through in vitro validation, three CMV-associated chains were shown to be specific for CMV antigens. With later analysis, a missense DCLRE1C variant became linked to TCR beta V- and J-gene trimming.

PCR used 60 Vbeta primers and 13 Jbeta primers. Using immunoSEQ multiplex PCR, the repertoire was profiled, and TCRdb retains in-frame clones only, with some absent. The sample holds 110,000 to 150,000 clones, roughly 80% seen once. The source of this sequence is a woman between 40 and 50 years old in good health and CMV-seropositive. Sequencing was done on a sample of PBMCs. This sequence joins TRBV5-1 and TRBJ1-1; maybe TRBD1 (5 bases). In DNA form, the CDR3 reads TGCGCCAGCAGCCCGACCCAGGGCTTGGACACTGAAGCTTTCTTT. Amino acid sequence: CASSPTQGLDTEAFF.